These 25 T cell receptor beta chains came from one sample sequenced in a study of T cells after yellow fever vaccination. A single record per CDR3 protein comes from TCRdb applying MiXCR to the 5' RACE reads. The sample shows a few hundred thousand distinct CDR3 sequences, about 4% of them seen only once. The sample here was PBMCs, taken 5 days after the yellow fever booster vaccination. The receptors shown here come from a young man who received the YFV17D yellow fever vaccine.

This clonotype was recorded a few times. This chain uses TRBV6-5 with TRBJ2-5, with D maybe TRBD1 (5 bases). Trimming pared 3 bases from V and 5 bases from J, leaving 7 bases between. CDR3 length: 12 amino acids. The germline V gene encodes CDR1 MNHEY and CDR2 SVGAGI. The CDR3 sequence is CASSYQGETQYF. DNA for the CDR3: TGTGCCAGCAGTTATCAGGGCGAGACCCAGTACTTC.

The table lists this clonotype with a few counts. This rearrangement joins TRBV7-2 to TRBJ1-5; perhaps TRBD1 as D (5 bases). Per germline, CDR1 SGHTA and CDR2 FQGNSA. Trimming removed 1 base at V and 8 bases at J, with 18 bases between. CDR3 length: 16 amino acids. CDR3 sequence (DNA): TGTGCCAGCAGCTTAGAAGCAGGGATGGGGTCCGAGCCCCAGCATTTT. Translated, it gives CASSLEAGMGSEPQHF.

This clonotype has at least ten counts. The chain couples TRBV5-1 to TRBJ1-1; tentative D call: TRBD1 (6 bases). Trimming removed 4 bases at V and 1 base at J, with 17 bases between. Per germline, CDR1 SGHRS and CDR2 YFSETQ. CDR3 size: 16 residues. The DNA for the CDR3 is TGCGCCAGCAGCCGCGGGGACAATAGTCCGAACACTGAAGCTTTCTTT. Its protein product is CASSRGDNSPNTEAFF. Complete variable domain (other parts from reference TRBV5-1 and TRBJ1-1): KAGVTQTPRYLIKTRGQQVTLSCSPISGHRSVSWYQQTPGQGLQFLFEYFSETQRNKGNFPGRFSGRQFSNSRSEMNVSTLELGDSALYLCASSRGDNSPNTEAFFGQGTRLTVV.

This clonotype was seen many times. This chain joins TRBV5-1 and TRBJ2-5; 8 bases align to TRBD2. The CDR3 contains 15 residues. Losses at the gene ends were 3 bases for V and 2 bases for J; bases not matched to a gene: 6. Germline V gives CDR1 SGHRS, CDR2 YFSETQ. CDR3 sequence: CASSSGTSGQETQYF. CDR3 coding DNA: TGCGCCAGCAGCTCCGGAACTAGCGGTCAAGAGACCCAGTACTTC.

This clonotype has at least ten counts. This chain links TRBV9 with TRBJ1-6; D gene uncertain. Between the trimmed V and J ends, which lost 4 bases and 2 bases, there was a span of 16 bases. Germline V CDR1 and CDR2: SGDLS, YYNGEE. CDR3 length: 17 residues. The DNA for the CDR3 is TGTGCCAGCAGCCCCGACGGCACGAAGGCCTATAATTCACCCCTCCACTTT. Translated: CASSPDGTKAYNSPLHF.

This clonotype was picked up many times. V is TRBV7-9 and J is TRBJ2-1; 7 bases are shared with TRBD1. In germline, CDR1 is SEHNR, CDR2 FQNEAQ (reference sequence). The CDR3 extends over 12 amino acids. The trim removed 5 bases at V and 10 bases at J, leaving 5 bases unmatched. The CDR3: CASSQGEIEQFF. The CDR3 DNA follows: TGTGCCAGCAGCCAGGGGGAGATAGAGCAGTTCTTC.

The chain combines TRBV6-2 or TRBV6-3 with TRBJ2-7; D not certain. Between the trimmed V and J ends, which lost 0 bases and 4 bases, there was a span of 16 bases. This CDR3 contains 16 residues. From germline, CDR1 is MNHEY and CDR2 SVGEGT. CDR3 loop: CASSYSAKDGDYEQYV. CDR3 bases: TGTGCCAGCAGTTACTCGGCCAAGGACGGTGATTACGAGCAGTACGTC.

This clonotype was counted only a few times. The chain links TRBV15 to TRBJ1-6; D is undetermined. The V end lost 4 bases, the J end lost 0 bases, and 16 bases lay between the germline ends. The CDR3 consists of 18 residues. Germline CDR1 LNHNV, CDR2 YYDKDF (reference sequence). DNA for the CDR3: TGTGCCACCAGCACCCTGGACGGCCAAAGCTCCTATAATTCACCCCTCCACTTT. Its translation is CATSTLDGQSSYNSPLHF.

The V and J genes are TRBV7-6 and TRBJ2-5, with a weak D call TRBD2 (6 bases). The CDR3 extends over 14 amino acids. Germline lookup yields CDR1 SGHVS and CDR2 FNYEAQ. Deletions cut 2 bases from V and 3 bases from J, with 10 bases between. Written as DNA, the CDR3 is TGTGCCAGCAGCTTACCTCAGCGGGAAGAGACCCAGTACTTC. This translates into CASSLPQREETQYF.

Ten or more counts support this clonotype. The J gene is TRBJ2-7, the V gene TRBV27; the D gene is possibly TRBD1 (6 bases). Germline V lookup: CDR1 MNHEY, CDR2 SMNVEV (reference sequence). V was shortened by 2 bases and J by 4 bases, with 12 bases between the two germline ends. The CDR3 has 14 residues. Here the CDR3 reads CASSLTGTNYEQYV. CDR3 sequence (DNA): TGTGCCAGCAGTTTAACCGGGACAAATTACGAGCAGTACGTC.

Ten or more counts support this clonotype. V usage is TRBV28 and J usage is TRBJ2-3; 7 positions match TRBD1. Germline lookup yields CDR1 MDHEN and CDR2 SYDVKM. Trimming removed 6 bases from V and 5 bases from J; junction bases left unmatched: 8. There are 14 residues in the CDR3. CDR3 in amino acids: CASRKGGSEDTQYF. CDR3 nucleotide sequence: TGTGCCAGCAGAAAAGGGGGCTCAGAAGATACGCAGTATTTT.

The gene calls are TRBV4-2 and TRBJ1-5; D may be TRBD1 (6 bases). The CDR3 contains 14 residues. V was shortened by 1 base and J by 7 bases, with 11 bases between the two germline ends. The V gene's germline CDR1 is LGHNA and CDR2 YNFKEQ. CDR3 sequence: CASSQVRGRQPQHF. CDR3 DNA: TGTGCCAGCAGCCAAGTCAGGGGACGCCAGCCCCAGCATTTT.

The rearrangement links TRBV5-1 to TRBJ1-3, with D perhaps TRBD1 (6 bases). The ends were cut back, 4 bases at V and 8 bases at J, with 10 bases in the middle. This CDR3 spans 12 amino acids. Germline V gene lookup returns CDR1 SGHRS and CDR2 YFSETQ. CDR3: CASSREGDTIYF. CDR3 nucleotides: TGCGCCAGCAGCCGGGAGGGGGACACCATATATTTT.

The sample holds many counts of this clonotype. The CDR3 bases are TGTGCCAGCAGTCAAGGACCCGAGCAGTACTTC. Its protein product is CASSQGPEQYF. The chain recombines TRBV12-3 or TRBV12-4 with TRBJ2-7, with no clear D. Trimming shortened V by 5 bases and J by 6 bases, and 8 bases separated the two germline ends. The CDR3 is 11 amino acids.

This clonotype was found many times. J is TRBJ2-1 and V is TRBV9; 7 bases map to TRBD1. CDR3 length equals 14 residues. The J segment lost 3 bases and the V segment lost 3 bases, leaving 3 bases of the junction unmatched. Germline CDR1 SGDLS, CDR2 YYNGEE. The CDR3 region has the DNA TGTGCCAGCAGCGAGGGGGACAGCTACAATGAGCAGTTCTTC. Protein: CASSEGDSYNEQFF.

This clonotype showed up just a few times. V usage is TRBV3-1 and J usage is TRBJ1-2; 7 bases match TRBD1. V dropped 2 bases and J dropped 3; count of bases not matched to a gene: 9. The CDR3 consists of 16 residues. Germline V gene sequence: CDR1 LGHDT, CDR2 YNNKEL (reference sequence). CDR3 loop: CASSQPGQVSHYGYTF. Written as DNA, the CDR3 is TGTGCCAGCAGCCAACCAGGACAGGTATCACACTATGGCTACACCTTC.

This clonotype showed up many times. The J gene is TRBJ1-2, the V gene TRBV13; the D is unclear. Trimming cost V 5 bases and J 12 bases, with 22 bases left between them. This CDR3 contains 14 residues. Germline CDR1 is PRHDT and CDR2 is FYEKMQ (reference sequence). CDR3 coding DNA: TGTGCCAGCAGCCTACAACCGGTTCTTTATGAGAACACCTTC. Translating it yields CASSLQPVLYENTF. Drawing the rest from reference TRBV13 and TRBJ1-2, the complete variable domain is AAGVIQSPRHLIKEKRETATLKCYPIPRHDTVYWYQQGPGQDPQFLISFYEKMQSDKGSIPDRFSAQQFSDYHSELNMSSLELGDSALYFCASSLQPVLYENTFGSGTRLTVV.

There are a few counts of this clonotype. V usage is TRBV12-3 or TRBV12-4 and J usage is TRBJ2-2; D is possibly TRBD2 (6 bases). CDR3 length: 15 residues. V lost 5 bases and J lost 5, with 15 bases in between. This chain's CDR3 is CASSRRDGGTGELFF. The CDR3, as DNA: TGTGCCAGCAGTCGCCGGGACGGAGGGACCGGGGAGCTGTTTTTT.

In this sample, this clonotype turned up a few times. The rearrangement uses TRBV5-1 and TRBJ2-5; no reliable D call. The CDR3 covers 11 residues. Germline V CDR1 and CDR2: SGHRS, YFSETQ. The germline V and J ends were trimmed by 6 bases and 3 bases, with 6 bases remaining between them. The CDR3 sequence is CASNDEETQYF. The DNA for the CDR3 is TGCGCCAGCAATGATGAAGAGACCCAGTACTTC.

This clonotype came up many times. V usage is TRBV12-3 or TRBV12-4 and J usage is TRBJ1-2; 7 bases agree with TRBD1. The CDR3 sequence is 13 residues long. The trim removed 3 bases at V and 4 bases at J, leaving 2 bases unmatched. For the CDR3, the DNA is TGTGCCAGCAGTTTCCCAGGGGGCTATGGCTACACCTTC. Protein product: CASSFPGGYGYTF.

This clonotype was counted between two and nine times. CDR3 region: CSARVPREQETQYF. CDR3 nucleotide sequence: TGCAGTGCTAGAGTCCCCAGGGAACAAGAGACCCAGTACTTC. The V gene is TRBV20-1, the J gene TRBJ2-5; D might be TRBD1 (5 bases). Germline loops: CDR1 DFQATT, CDR2 SNEGSKA (reference sequence). V was clipped by 1 base and J by 2 bases, with 11 bases between them. This CDR3 comprises 14 residues.

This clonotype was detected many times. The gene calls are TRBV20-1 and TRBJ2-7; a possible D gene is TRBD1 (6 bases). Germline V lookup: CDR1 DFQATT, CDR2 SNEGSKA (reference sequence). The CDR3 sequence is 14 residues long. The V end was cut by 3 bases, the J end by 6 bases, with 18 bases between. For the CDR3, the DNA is TGCAGTGCTAGTGTAGGGGGACCCGGGTCCGAGCAGTACGTC. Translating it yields CSASVGGPGSEQYV.

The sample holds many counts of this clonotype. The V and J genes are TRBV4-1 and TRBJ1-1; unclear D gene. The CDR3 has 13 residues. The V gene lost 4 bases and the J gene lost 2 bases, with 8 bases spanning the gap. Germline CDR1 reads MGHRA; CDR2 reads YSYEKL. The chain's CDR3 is CASSPPLNTEAFF. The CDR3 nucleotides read TGCGCCAGCAGCCCGCCCCTTAACACTGAAGCTTTCTTT.

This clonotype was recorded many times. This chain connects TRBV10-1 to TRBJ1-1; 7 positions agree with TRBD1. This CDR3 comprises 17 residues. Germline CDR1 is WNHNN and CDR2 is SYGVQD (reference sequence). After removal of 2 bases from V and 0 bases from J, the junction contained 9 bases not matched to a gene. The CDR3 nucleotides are TGCGCCAGCAGTGAGCGGGCCACCGGGACAGTGAACACTGAAGCTTTCTTT. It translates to CASSERATGTVNTEAFF.

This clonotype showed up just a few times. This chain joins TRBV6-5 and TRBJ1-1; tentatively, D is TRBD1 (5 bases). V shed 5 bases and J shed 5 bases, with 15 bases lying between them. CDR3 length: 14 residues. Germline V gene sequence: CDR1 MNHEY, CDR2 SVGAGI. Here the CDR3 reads CASSRSIRVTEAFF. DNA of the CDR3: TGTGCCAGCAGTAGAAGCATCAGGGTAACTGAAGCTTTCTTT.